Each of the 22 T cell receptor beta chains below was sequenced from the same sample in a study of CD8+ T cells in alopecia areata. The authors extracted RNA and reverse transcribed it into cDNA as the sequencing template. Sequencing used immunoSEQ multiplex PCR; TCRdb keeps in-frame clones, though not all of them. The table includes roughly 150,000 clones, about three fifths detected once. The specimen was CD4+ T cells sorted from blood. The receptors come from a human donor in good health.

The chain carries TRBV29-1 and TRBJ1-2; D is uncertain. Trimming shortened V by 3 bases and J by 2 bases, and 10 bases separated the two germline ends. This CDR3 contains 13 residues. Per germline, CDR1 SQVTM and CDR2 ANQGSEA. In nucleotides, the CDR3 is TGCAGCGTTGATCACAGCCTAAACTATGGCTACACCTTC. It codes for CSVDHSLNYGYTF.

The chain employs TRBV2 and TRBJ1-1; the D is unclear. Germline values: CDR1 SNHLY, CDR2 FYNNEI. The CDR3 loop spans 13 amino acids. V dropped 5 bases and J dropped 1 base, with 8 bases sitting between them. The CDR3 DNA reads as TGTGCCAGCAGTTCCAAGCAGAACACTGAAGCTTTCTTT. Protein: CASSSKQNTEAFF.

There are a few counts of this clone. This chain joins TRBV18 and TRBJ2-4; possible D gene TRBD1, 6 bases. This CDR3 region has 17 residues. The germline V gene encodes CDR1 KGHSH and CDR2 LQKENI. With 2 bases removed from V and 8 bases from J, the gap between germline ends came to 22 bases. CDR3 amino acids: CASSPLQGTGARDIQYF. In DNA form, the CDR3 reads TGTGCCAGCTCACCATTACAGGGCACAGGAGCCCGTGACATTCAGTACTTC. Based on the CDR3 plus reference TRBV18 and TRBJ2-4, the full variable domain is NAGVMQNPRHLVRRRGQEARLRCSPMKGHSHVYWYRQLPEEGLKFMVYLQKENIIDESGMPKERFSAEFPKEGPSILRIQQVVRGDSAAYFCASSPLQGTGARDIQYFGAGTRLSVL.

This clone was counted a single time. The identical CDR3 is also encoded by other nucleotide sequences in the sample. The V call is TRBV7-9, the J call TRBJ1-1, with a tentative D call TRBD1 (5 bases). V was clipped by 2 bases and J by 3 bases, with 10 bases between them. The germline CDR1 and CDR2 sequences are SEHNR and FQNEAQ (reference sequence). CDR3 length equals 14 residues. CDR3 sequence (DNA): TGTGCCAGCAGCTTACGTGACAGAGACACTGAAGCTTTCTTT. This gives the protein CASSLRDRDTEAFF.

J is TRBJ2-5 and V is TRBV29-1; D is uncertain. This CDR3 contains 14 residues. In germline, CDR1 is SQVTM, CDR2 ANQGSEA. Trimming stripped 2 bases from V and 5 bases from J, with 15 bases between. The CDR3 loop reads CSVEPKQSGETQYF. DNA of the CDR3: TGCAGCGTTGAACCTAAGCAGAGTGGGGAGACCCAGTACTTC.

By frequency in the sample, this clone is medium-sized (0.01 to 0.1%). The rearrangement uses TRBV28 and TRBJ1-5, with a tentative D call TRBD1 (5 bases). Germline V gene data show CDR1 as MDHEN and CDR2 as SYDVKM. Trimming took off 6 bases at V and 6 bases at J, with 15 bases between the two ends. The CDR3 spans 14 residues. The CDR3 DNA reads TGTGCCAGCAGCGCCCCGGGGGAGACTCAGCCCCAGCATTTT. This codes for CASSAPGETQPQHF.

J is TRBJ2-1 and V is TRBV19, with 8 bases that match TRBD1. The germline V gene has CDR1 LNHDA and CDR2 SQIVND (reference sequence). This CDR3 has 16 amino acids. The V segment lost 6 bases and the J segment 3 bases; nucleotides outside the gene matches: 10. The CDR3 nucleotides read TGTGCCAGTAGCCTTACTCAGGGGGCTCTCTACAATGAGCAGTTCTTC. Amino acids: CASSLTQGALYNEQFF.

The gene calls are TRBV5-1 and TRBJ2-7, with 7 bases that match TRBD2. V trimming: 7 bases; J trimming: 4 bases; junction bases outside the gene matches: 8. This CDR3 has 13 amino acids. Germline loops: CDR1 SGHRS, CDR2 YFSETQ. The CDR3 region is CASAGTTPYEQYF. The DNA for the CDR3 is TGCGCCAGCGCCGGGACTACCCCTTACGAGCAGTACTTC.

The rearrangement joins TRBV28 to TRBJ1-5; 8 bases agree with TRBD1. Trimming at V came to 4 bases and at J to 2 bases, leaving 1 base not matched to a gene. Germline V gene data show CDR1 as MDHEN and CDR2 as SYDVKM. The CDR3 totals 14 residues. The CDR3 DNA reads as TGTGCCAGCAGTTACAGGGGGGGCAATCAGCCCCAGCATTTT. This translates into CASSYRGGNQPQHF.

This clone was seen only a few times. The rearrangement uses TRBV2 and TRBJ2-4, with a tentative D call TRBD1 (6 bases). The CDR3 sequence is 18 residues long. CDR1 is SNHLY, CDR2 FYNNEI, per germline. With 5 bases removed from V and 3 bases from J, the gap between germline ends came to 23 bases. The CDR3 region is CASSTRPQGFSGKNIQYF. As DNA, the CDR3 is TGTGCCAGCAGTACGCGGCCCCAGGGGTTCTCGGGCAAAAACATTCAGTACTTC.

This chain joins TRBV7-9 and TRBJ2-3; D perhaps matches TRBD2 (6 bases). The V end was cut by 7 bases, the J end by 3 bases, with 14 bases between. Germline loops: CDR1 SEHNR, CDR2 FQNEAQ (reference sequence). The CDR3 has 14 amino acids. Written as DNA, the CDR3 is TGTGCCAGCATTCTGGGTGGAGGGACAGATACGCAGTATTTT. The encoded protein is CASILGGGTDTQYF.

J is TRBJ2-1 and V is TRBV5-1; D assignment may be TRBD1 or TRBD2 (5 bases each). Trimming cost V 7 bases and J 6 bases, with 14 bases left between them. Germline CDR1 SGHRS, CDR2 YFSETQ. CDR3 length: 13 residues. The CDR3 protein is CASQGVGSNEQFF. The CDR3 DNA reads as TGCGCCAGCCAGGGAGTGGGTTCCAATGAGCAGTTCTTC.

In this sample, this clone turned up a few times. The chain employs TRBV29-1 and TRBJ2-3; possible D gene TRBD1, 5 bases. The CDR3 is 13 residues long. The germline V gene encodes CDR1 SQVTM and CDR2 ANQGSEA. The germline V and J ends were trimmed by 7 bases and 4 bases, with 15 bases remaining between them. The CDR3 coding sequence is TGCAGCGGGGGCAGCGTGACCCCAGATACGCAGTATTTT. It specifies CSGGSVTPDTQYF.

The chain couples TRBV28 to TRBJ2-5, with D perhaps matching TRBD2 (5 bases). V lost 1 base, J lost 5 bases, and 11 bases lay in between. The CDR3 length is 14 residues. Germline CDR1 is MDHEN and CDR2 is SYDVKM. CDR3 sequence (DNA): TGTGCCAGCAGTTTATTTAGGAGGTCGGAGACCCAGTACTTC. Protein product: CASSLFRRSETQYF.

J is TRBJ2-7 and V is TRBV7-9; D uncertain. Germline lookup yields CDR1 SEHNR and CDR2 FQNEAQ (reference sequence). V lost 1 base and J 5 bases, leaving 6 bases between the germline ends. The CDR3 has 12 residues. The CDR3 nucleotides read TGTGCCAGCAGCTTAGGGGCAGACGAGCAGTACTTC. Amino acids: CASSLGADEQYF. Together with reference TRBV7-9 and TRBJ2-7, the CDR3 gives the full variable domain: DTGVSQNPRHKITKRGQNVTFRCDPISEHNRLYWYRQTLGQGPEFLTYFQNEAQLEKSRLLSDRFSAERPKGSFSTLEIQRTEQGDSAMYLCASSLGADEQYFGPGTRLTVT.

This chain uses TRBV30 with TRBJ2-2, with D maybe TRBD1 (5 bases). The CDR3 has 15 residues. V dropped 2 bases and J dropped 7 bases, with 17 bases sitting between them. Germline V gene data show CDR1 as GTSNPN and CDR2 as SVGIG (reference sequence). The CDR3 region has the DNA TGTGCCTGGAGTCAGTGGGGCAGGGTGATCGGGGAGCTGTTTTTT. It codes for CAWSQWGRVIGELFF.

This sequence joins TRBV30 and TRBJ1-5; D gene unclear. The germline V gene encodes CDR1 GTSNPN and CDR2 SVGIG (reference sequence). This CDR3 spans 12 amino acids. With 0 bases removed from V and 9 bases from J, the gap between germline ends came to 9 bases. The chain's CDR3 is CAWSVRSGPQHF. CDR3 in DNA: TGTGCCTGGAGTGTCCGTTCAGGGCCCCAGCATTTT. Together with reference TRBV30 and TRBJ1-5, the CDR3 gives the full variable domain: SQTIHQWPATLVQPVGSPLSLECTVEGTSNPNLYWYRQAAGRGLQLLFYSVGIGQISSEVPQNLSASRPQDRQFILSSKKLLLSDSGFYLCAWSVRSGPQHFGDGTRLSIL.

The chain is built from TRBV29-1 and TRBJ1-2, with D possibly being TRBD1 (5 bases). The CDR3 extends over 12 amino acids. Germline CDR1 SQVTM, CDR2 ANQGSEA. V lost 4 bases to trimming and J lost 4 bases, with 10 bases between them. Written as DNA, the CDR3 is TGCAGCGTTGGCAGGGAAACCTATGGCTACACCTTC. Its translation: CSVGRETYGYTF.

This sequence joins TRBV4-2 and TRBJ2-3; 13 positions agree with TRBD2. V dropped 1 base and J dropped 3; count of bases not matched to a gene: 4. In germline, CDR1 is LGHNA, CDR2 YNFKEQ. CDR3 length: 17 residues. This chain's CDR3 is CASSQALAGGPTDTQYF. The DNA of the CDR3 is TGTGCCAGCAGCCAAGCACTAGCGGGAGGGCCGACAGATACGCAGTATTTT.

This clone turned up a few times. The chain recombines TRBV6-6 with TRBJ2-7; D is uncertain. Deletions cut 6 bases from V and 3 bases from J, with 18 bases between. Germline V gene data show CDR1 as MNHNY and CDR2 as SVGAGI (reference sequence). CDR3 length equals 15 residues. CDR3 loop: CASRFDGQLGYEQYF. As DNA, the CDR3 is TGTGCCAGCAGATTTGACGGTCAGTTGGGCTACGAGCAGTACTTC.

This clone was counted only a few times. The chain recombines TRBV30 with TRBJ2-3; 13 bases match TRBD2. Germline V lookup: CDR1 GTSNPN, CDR2 SVGIG (reference sequence). The junction had 9 bases not matched to a gene; V was cut back by 4 bases and J by 2 bases. The CDR3 runs to 17 residues. CDR3 loop: CAWTVPGLAGLTDTQYF. Written as DNA, the CDR3 is TGTGCCTGGACCGTACCGGGACTAGCGGGACTCACAGATACGCAGTATTTT.

The chain recombines TRBV5-1 with TRBJ2-7, with 8 bases lining up with TRBD1. The CDR3 spans 15 residues. V trimming: 4 bases; J trimming: 6 bases; junction bases outside the gene matches: 12. Germline V gene sequence: CDR1 SGHRS, CDR2 YFSETQ. The CDR3 sequence: CASSTAGGRGPEQYF. The CDR3 DNA sequence: TGCGCCAGCAGCACCGCAGGGGGCAGAGGTCCCGAGCAGTACTTC. Full variable domain (rest looked up from reference TRBV5-1 and TRBJ2-7): KAGVTQTPRYLIKTRGQQVTLSCSPISGHRSVSWYQQTPGQGLQFLFEYFSETQRNKGNFPGRFSGRQFSNSRSEMNVSTLELGDSALYLCASSTAGGRGPEQYFGPGTRLTVT.